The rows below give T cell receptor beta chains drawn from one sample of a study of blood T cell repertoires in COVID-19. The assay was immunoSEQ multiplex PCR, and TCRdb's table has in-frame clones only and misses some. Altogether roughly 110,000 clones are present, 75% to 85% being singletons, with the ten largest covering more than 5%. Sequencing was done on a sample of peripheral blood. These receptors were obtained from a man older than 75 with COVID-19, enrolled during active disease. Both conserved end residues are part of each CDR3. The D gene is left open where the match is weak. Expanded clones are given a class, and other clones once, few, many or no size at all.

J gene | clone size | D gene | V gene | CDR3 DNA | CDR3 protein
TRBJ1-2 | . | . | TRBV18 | TGTGCCAGCTCACCACTAAGCCCCGGGGGGGCGAACGGCTACACCTTC | CASSPLSPGGANGYTF
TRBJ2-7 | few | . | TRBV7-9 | TGTGCCAGCAGCCCCCCTATGCACTACGCCTCCTACGAGCAGTACTTC | CASSPPMHYASYEQYF
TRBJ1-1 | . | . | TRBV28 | TGTGCCAGCACCCTTAGCGGGTTTGAAGCTTTCTTT | CASTLSGFEAFF
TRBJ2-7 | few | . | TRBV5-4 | TGTGCCAGCAGCTTTCCGGGCTACGAGCAGTACTTC | CASSFPGYEQYF
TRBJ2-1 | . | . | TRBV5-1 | TGCGCCAGCAGTCCCAGGGGGGCCAATGAGCAGTTCTTC | CASSPRGANEQFF
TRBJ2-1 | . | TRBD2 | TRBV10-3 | TGTGCCATCGGGACTAGCGGGAGCTATGAGCAGTTCTTC | CAIGTSGSYEQFF
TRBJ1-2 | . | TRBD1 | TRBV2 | TGTGCCAGCATCGTGGGACAGGGACGGAGTGGCTACACCTTC | CASIVGQGRSGYTF
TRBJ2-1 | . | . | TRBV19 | TGTGCCAGTAGTATAGTACTAGCCAGCAATGAGCAGTTCTTC | CASSIVLASNEQFF
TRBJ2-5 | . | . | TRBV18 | TGTGCCAGCTCACCAGCCCAAATCGGGGCCCAGTACTTC | CASSPAQIGAQYF
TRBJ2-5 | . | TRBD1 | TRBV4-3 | TGCGCCAGCAGCCAAGGAGGGGGCAGGGAGACCCAGTACTTC | CASSQGGGRETQYF
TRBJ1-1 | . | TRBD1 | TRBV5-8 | TGTGCCAGCAGCTCGACAGGGTGGAGCACTGAAGCTTTCTTT | CASSSTGWSTEAFF
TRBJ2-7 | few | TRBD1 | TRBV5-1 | TGCGCCAGCAGCTTGGGGGACAGGGGAGGCGAGCAGTACTTC | CASSLGDRGGEQYF
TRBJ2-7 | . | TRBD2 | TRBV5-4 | TGTGCCAGCAGCTACGGGACTAGTGACTACGAGCAGTACTTC | CASSYGTSDYEQYF
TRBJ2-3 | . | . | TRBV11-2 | TGTGCCAGCAGCCTTCAGGGATTCACAGATACGCAGTATTTT | CASSLQGFTDTQYF
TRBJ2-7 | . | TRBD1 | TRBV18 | TGTGCCAGCTCGCCCGGGACAGGGAACGAGCAGTACTTC | CASSPGTGNEQYF
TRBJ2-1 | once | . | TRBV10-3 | TGTGCCATCAGTGAGGGGACTTTCTACAATGAGCAGTTCTTC | CAISEGTFYNEQFF
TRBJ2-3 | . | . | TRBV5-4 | TGTGCCAGCAGCTTTAGCGGCACAGATACGCAGTATTTT | CASSFSGTDTQYF
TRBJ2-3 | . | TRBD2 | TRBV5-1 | TGCGCCAGCGGCGCAGCGGGAGGGTCCTACCGCACAGATACGCAGTATTTT | CASGAAGGSYRTDTQYF
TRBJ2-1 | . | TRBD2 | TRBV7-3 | TGTGCCAGCAGTACTCCGGGACTAGCGGGTTTCGATGAGCAGTTCTTC | CASSTPGLAGFDEQFF
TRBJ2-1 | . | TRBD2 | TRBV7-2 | TGTGCCAGCAGCCTCGAACTAGCGGGAGAGAATGAGCAGTTCTTC | CASSLELAGENEQFF
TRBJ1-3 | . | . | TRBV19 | TGTGCCAGTAGTATGGCGGCCACAGGGAAATATTTT | CASSMAATGKYF
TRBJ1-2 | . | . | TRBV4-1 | TGCGCCAGCAGCCCGCCCCAGGGGCACCCAACCTACACCTTC | CASSPPQGHPTYTF
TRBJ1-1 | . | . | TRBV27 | TGTGCCAGCAGCTTTTATAAGGGGACTGAAGCTTTCTTT | CASSFYKGTEAFF
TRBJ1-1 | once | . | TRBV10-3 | TGTGCCACCGGATCGGGGGTAGGGGCTGAAGCTTTCTTT | CATGSGVGAEAFF
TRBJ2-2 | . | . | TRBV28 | TGTGCCAGCAGTCTAACAGACACCGGGGAGCTGTTTTTT | CASSLTDTGELFF
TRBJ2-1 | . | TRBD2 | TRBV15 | TGTGCCACCAGCAGAGACACCGGGGGGTACAATGAGCAGTTCTTC | CATSRDTGGYNEQFF
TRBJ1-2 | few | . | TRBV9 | TGTGCCAGCAGCGGAGACAGCCGGACCCACTATGGCTACACCTTC | CASSGDSRTHYGYTF
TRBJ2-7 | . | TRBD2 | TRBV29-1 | TGCAGCGTTAAGACAGGATTTAGCGGGGGTGGCTACGAGCAGTACTTC | CSVKTGFSGGGYEQYF
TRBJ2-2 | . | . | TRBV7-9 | TGTGCCAGCAGCTTATTTTGGGGGCGACTTAACGGGGAGCTGTTTTTT | CASSLFWGRLNGELFF
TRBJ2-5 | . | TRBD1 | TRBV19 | TGTGCCAGTAGTATGTGGACAGGGACCGAAGAGACCCAGTACTTC | CASSMWTGTEETQYF
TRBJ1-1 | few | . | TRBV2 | TGTGCCAGCAGCGGGGGGGCCGGCACTGAAGCTTTCTTT | CASSGGAGTEAFF
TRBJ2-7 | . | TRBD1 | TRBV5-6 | TGTGCCAGCAGCTTGGAGGGACAGGGGTTACAGTACTTC | CASSLEGQGLQYF
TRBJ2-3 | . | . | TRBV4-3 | TGCGCCAGCAGCCAAGCATATCATAGTACAGATACGCAGTATTTT | CASSQAYHSTDTQYF
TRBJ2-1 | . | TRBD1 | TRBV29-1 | TGCAGCGTTGAAGACCCGGACAGGCCCTACAATGAGCAGTTCTTC | CSVEDPDRPYNEQFF
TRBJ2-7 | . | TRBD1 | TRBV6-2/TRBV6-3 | TGTGCCAGCCGCCGTCCGGGACAGGGGTCGAATGAGCAGTACTTC | CASRRPGQGSNEQYF
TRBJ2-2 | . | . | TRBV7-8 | TGTGCCAGCAGCTTAGCGGCCTCCGGGGAGCTGTTTTTT | CASSLAASGELFF
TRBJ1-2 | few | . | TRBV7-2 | TGTGCCAGCAGCTTATTGGCGGTCAACTATGGCTACACCTTC | CASSLLAVNYGYTF
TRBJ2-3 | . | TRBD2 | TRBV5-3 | TGTGCCAGAAGCTTGGGGGGCGGGAGAGGCACAGATACGCAGTATTTT | CARSLGGGRGTDTQYF
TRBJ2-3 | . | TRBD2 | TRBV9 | TGTGCCAGCAGCGCCCGAGGGTCGGGACTAGCGGGAGAGGGAGATACGCAGTATTTT | CASSARGSGLAGEGDTQYF
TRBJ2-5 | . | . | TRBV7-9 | TGTGCCAGCAGCTTCGGGACTGCGAGAGAGACCCAGTACTTC | CASSFGTARETQYF
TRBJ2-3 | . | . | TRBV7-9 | TGTGCCAGCAACATTGGGGGGACAGATACGCAGTATTTT | CASNIGGTDTQYF